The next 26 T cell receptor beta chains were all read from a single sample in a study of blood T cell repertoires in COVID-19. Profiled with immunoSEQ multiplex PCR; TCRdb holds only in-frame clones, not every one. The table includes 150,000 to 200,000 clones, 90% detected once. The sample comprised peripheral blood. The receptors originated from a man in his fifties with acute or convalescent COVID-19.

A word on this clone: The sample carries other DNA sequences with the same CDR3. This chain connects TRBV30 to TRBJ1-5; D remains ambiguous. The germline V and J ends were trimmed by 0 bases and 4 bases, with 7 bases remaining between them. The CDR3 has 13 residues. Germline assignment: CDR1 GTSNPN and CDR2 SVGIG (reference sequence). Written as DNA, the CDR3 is TGTGCCTGGAGTGTGGGAGGTAATCAGCCCCAGCATTTT. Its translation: CAWSVGGNQPQHF.

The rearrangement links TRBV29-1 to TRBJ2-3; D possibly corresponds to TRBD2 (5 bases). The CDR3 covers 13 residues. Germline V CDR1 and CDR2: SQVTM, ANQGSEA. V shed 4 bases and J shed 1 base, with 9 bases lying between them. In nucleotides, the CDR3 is TGCAGCGTTGGAGGACTGGGCACAGATACGCAGTATTTT. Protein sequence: CSVGGLGTDTQYF.

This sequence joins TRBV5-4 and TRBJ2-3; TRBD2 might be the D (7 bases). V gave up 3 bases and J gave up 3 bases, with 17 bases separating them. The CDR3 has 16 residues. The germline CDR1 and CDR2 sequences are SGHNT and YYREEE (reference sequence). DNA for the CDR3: TGTGCCAGCAGCTCAAAGGGGGGGGGCATAACAGATACGCAGTATTTT. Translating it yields CASSSKGGGITDTQYF. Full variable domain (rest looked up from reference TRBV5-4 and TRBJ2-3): ETGVTQSPTHLIKTRGQQVTLRCSSQSGHNTVSWYQQALGQGPQFIFQYYREEENGRGNFPPRFSGLQFPNYSSELNVNALELDDSALYLCASSSKGGGITDTQYFGPGTRLTVL.

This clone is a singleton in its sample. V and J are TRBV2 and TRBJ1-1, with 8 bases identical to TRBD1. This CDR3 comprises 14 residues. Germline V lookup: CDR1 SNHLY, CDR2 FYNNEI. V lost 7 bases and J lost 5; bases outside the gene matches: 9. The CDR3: CASIGNRGGTEAFF. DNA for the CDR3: TGTGCCAGCATAGGGAACAGGGGGGGGACTGAAGCTTTCTTT. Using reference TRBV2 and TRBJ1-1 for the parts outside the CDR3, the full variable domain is EPEVTQTPSHQVTQMGQEVILRCVPISNHLYFYWYRQILGQKVEFLVSFYNNEISEKSEIFDDQFSVERPDGSNFTLKIRSTKLEDSAMYFCASIGNRGGTEAFFGQGTRLTVV.

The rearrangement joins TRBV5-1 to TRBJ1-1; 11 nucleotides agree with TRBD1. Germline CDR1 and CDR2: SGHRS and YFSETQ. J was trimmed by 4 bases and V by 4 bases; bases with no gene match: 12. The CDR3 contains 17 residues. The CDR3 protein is CASSLLNGQGALTEAFF. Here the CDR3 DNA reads TGCGCCAGCAGCCTATTAAATGGACAGGGGGCGCTCACTGAAGCTTTCTTT.

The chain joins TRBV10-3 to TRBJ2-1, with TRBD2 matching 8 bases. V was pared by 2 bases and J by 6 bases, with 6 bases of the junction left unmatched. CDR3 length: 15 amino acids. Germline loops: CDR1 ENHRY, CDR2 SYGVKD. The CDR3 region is CAISEPGGGRNEQFF. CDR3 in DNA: TGTGCCATCAGTGAGCCGGGAGGGGGACGCAATGAGCAGTTCTTC.

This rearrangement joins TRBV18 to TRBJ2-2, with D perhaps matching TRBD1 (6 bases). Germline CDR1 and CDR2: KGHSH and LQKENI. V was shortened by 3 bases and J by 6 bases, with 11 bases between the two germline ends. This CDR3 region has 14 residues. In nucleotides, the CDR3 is TGTGCCAGCTCACCGGGGGCGAAGGCCGGGGAGCTGTTTTTT. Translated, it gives CASSPGAKAGELFF.

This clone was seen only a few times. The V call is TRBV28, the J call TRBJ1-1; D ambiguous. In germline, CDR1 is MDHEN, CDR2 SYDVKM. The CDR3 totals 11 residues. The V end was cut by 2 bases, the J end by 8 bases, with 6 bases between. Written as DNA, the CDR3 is TGTGCCAGCAGTTTAAGGAGAGAAGCTTTCTTT. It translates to CASSLRREAFF.

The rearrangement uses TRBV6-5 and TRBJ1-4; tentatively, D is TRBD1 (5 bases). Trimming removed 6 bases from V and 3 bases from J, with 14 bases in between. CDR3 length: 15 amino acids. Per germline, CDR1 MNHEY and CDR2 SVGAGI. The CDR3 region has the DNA TGTGCCAGCAGAACAACGGCGGGGGCTAATGAAAAACTGTTTTTT. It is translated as CASRTTAGANEKLFF.

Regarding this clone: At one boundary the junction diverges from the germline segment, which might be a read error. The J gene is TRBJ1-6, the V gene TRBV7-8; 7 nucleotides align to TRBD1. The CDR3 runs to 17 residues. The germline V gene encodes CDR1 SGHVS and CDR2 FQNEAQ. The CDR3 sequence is CANSLDGDSSYNSPLHF. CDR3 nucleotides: TGTGCCAACAGCTTAGATGGGGACAGCTCCTATAATTCACCCCTCCACTTT.

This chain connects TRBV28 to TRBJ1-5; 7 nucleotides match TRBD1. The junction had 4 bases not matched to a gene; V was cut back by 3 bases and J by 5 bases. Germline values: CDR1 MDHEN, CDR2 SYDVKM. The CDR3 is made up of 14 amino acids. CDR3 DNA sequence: TGTGCCAGCAGTTTTGGACAGGTCGATCAGCCCCAGCATTTT. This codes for CASSFGQVDQPQHF.

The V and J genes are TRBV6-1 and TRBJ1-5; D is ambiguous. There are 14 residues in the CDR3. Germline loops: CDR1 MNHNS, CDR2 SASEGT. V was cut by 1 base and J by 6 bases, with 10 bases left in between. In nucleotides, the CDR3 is TGTGCCAGCAGTGAAGGGGAGGTGAGTCAGCCCCAGCATTTT. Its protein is CASSEGEVSQPQHF.

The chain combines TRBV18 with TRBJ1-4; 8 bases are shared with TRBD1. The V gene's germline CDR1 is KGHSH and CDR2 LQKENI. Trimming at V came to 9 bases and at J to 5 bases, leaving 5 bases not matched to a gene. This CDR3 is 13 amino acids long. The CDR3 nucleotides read TGTGCCAGTAAGGGACAGGAAAATGAAAAACTGTTTTTT. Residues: CASKGQENEKLFF.

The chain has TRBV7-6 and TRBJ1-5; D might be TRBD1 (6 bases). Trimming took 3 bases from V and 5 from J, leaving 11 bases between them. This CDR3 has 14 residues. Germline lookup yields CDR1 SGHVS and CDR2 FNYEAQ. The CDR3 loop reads CASSLRDNDQPQHF. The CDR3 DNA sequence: TGTGCCAGCAGCTTGAGGGACAACGATCAGCCCCAGCATTTT.

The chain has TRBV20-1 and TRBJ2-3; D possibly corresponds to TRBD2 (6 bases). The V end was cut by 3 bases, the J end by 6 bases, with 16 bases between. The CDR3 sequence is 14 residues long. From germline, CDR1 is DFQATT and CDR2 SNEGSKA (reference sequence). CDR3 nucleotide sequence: TGCAGTGCTAGTCGTCTAGGAGGGAGGGATACGCAGTATTTT. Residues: CSASRLGGRDTQYF.

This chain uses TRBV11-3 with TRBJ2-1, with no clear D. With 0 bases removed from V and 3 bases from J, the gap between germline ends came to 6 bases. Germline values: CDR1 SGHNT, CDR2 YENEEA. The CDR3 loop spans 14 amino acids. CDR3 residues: CASSLDGHYNEQFF. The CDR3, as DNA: TGTGCCAGCAGCTTAGATGGGCACTACAATGAGCAGTTCTTC.

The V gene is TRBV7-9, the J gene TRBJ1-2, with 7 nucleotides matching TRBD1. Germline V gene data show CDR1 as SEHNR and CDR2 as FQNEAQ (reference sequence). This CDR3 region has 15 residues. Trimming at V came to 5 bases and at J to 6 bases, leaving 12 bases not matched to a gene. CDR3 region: CASSTLRQGQNGYTF. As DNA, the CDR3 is TGTGCCAGCAGCACCCTGAGACAGGGTCAAAATGGCTACACCTTC.

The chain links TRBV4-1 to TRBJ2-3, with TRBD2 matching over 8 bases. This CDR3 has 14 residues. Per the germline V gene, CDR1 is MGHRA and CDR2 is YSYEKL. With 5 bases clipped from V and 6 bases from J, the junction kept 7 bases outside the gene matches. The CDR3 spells CASSAGLVLDTQYF. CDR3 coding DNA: TGCGCCAGCAGCGCGGGACTAGTTTTGGATACGCAGTATTTT.

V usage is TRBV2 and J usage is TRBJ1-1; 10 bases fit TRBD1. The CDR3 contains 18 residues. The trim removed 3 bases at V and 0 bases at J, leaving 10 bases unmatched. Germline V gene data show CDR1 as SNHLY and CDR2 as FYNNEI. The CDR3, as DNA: TGTGCCAGCAGTGAGCCCCCCTGGGACAGGGGTATGAACACTGAAGCTTTCTTT. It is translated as CASSEPPWDRGMNTEAFF.

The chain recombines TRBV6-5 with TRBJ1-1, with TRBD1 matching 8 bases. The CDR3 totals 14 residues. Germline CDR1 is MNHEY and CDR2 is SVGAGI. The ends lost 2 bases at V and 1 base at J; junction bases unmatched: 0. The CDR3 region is CASSYDRGNTEAFF. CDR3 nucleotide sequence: TGTGCCAGCAGTTACGACAGGGGGAACACTGAAGCTTTCTTT.

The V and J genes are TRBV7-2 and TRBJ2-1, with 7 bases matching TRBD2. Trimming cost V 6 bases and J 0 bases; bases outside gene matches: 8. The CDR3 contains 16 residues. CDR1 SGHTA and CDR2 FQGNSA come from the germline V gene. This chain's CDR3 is CASRPWDYLSYNEQFF. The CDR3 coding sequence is TGTGCCAGCAGACCTTGGGACTACCTCTCCTACAATGAGCAGTTCTTC.

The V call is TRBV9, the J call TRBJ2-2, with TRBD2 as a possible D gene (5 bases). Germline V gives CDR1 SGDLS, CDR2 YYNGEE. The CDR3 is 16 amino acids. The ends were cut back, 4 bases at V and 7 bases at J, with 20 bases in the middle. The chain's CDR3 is CASSPGLEARNGELFF. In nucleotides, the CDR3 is TGTGCCAGCAGCCCAGGACTGGAAGCCAGAAACGGGGAGCTGTTTTTT.

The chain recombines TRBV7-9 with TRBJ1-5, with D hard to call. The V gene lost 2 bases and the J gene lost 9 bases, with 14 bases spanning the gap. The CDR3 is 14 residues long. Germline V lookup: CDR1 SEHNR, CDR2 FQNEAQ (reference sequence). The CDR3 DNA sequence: TGTGCCAGCAGCTTAACAGAGGGTCTAGGGCCCCAGCATTTT. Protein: CASSLTEGLGPQHF.

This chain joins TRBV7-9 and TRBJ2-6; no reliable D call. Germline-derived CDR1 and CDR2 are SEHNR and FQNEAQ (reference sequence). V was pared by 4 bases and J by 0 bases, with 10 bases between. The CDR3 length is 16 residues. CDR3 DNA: TGTGCCAGCAGCTCCGAGACTGACTCTGGGGCCAACGTCCTGACTTTC. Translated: CASSSETDSGANVLTF.

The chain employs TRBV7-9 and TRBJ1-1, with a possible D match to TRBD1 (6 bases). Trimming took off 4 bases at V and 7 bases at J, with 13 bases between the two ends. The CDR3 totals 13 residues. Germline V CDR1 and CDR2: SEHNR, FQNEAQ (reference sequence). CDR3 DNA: TGTGCCAGCAGCTCAGGGGATTCGGATGAAGCTTTCTTT. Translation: CASSSGDSDEAFF. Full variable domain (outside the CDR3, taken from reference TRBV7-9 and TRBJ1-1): DTGVSQNPRHKITKRGQNVTFRCDPISEHNRLYWYRQTLGQGPEFLTYFQNEAQLEKSRLLSDRFSAERPKGSFSTLEIQRTEQGDSAMYLCASSSGDSDEAFFGQGTRLTVV.

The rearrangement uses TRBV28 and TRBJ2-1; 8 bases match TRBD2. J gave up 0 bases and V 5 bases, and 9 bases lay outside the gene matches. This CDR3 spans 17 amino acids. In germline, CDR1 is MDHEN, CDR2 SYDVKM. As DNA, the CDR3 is TGTGCCAGCAGTAAACAGAGCGGGGGAGGCTCCTACAATGAGCAGTTCTTC. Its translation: CASSKQSGGGSYNEQFF.